This T cell receptor beta chain is from a study of cytomegalovirus exposure and HLA in healthy donors. Details on this clone: Its antigen is unknown.

The PCR was carried out with 60 Vbeta primers and 13 Jbeta primers. Some clones are missing from TCRdb's copy, which holds only in-frame ones; the method was immunoSEQ multiplex PCR. The table includes 200,000 to 250,000 clones, over 65% detected once. Trimming took 8 bases from V and 6 from J; bases not matched to a gene: 12. The germline V gene encodes CDR1 LNHDA and CDR2 SQIVND (reference sequence). This CDR3 is 14 amino acids long. Study-wide points: A previous analysis found most TCR beta V segments productive roughly 90% or roughly 30% of the time. Only CMV serostatus was available as immune exposure information. Later, an analysis found that common viral pathogens appeared to be linked with several of the most significant clusters. Other equally common chains were less clonally expanded than HLA-associated TCR beta chains, a later analysis showed.

This chain connects TRBV19 to TRBJ2-7, with 8 bases that match TRBD1. The clonotype originates from a man aged 18 to 29 in good health and CMV-seronegative. Sequencing was done on a sample of PBMCs. CDR3 residues: CASSRGTGVSEQYF. CDR3 DNA sequence: TGTGCCAGTTCGCGAGGGACAGGCGTATCCGAGCAGTACTTC. The full variable domain, rest sourced from reference TRBV19 and TRBJ2-7, is DGGITQSPKYLFRKEGQNVTLSCEQNLNHDAMYWYRQDPGQGLRLIYYSQIVNDFQKGDIAEGYSVSREKKESFPLTVTSAQKNPTAFYLCASSRGTGVSEQYFGPGTRLTVT.